Following are 29 T cell receptor beta chains from one sample sequenced in a study of T-cell reconstitution after alpha-beta-depleted transplantation in children. Unique molecular identifiers were incorporated during preparation of the TCRbeta library. TCRdb independently ran MiXCR on the PCR reads; one entry per CDR3 protein. Of about 200,000 distinct CDR3 sequences listed, 5% to 6.5% are singletons. The starting material was PBMCs, obtained before TCRalphabeta/CD19-depleted stem cell transplant. These receptor sequences come from a girl less than two years old with combined immunodeficiency, due to receive a stem cell transplant.

The rearrangement joins TRBV4-3 to TRBJ2-7; D is uncertain. Trimming shortened V by 1 base and J by 7 bases, and 20 bases separated the two germline ends. CDR3 length: 16 residues. Per germline, CDR1 LGHNA and CDR2 YSLEER. Here the CDR3 reads CASSQGADSLPFEQYF. In DNA form, the CDR3 reads TGCGCCAGCAGCCAAGGGGCTGACTCCCTGCCGTTTGAGCAGTACTTC.

The table lists this clonotype with a few counts. V and J are TRBV9 and TRBJ2-7, with D perhaps matching TRBD1 or TRBD2 (5 bases each). CDR3 length: 14 residues. V was clipped by 0 bases and J by 5 bases, with 12 bases between them. Germline CDR1 SGDLS, CDR2 YYNGEE. CDR3 region: CASSVAPGTDEQYF. The CDR3 bases are TGTGCCAGCAGCGTAGCCCCAGGGACGGACGAGCAGTACTTC.

Ten or more counts support this clonotype. This sequence joins TRBV7-2 and TRBJ2-7, with D unresolved. Germline V CDR1 and CDR2: SGHTA, FQGNSA. The CDR3 contains 14 residues. The V gene lost 0 bases and the J gene lost 0 bases, with 6 bases spanning the gap. The CDR3 nucleotides read TGTGCCAGCAGCTTAGCGGCTCTCTCCTACGAGCAGTACTTC. Translated, it gives CASSLAALSYEQYF.

This clonotype was recorded a few times. The chain combines TRBV29-1 with TRBJ2-1, with 8 bases fitting TRBD1. Germline CDR1 is SQVTM and CDR2 is ANQGSEA. V lost 2 bases to trimming and J lost 0 bases; unmatched junction nucleotides: 15. CDR3 length: 19 amino acids. This chain's CDR3 is CSVERPLYVQGASYNEQFF. CDR3 DNA: TGCAGCGTTGAAAGGCCCTTGTACGTCCAGGGGGCCTCCTACAATGAGCAGTTCTTC.

In its sample, this clonotype was seen many times. This sequence joins TRBV18 and TRBJ2-7; 8 bases are shared with TRBD1. Germline V lookup: CDR1 KGHSH, CDR2 LQKENI. Trimming removed 2 bases from V and 4 bases from J; junction bases left unmatched: 4. This CDR3 has 14 residues. The CDR3 here is CASSPTTGGYEQYF. The DNA of the CDR3 is TGTGCCAGCTCACCAACAACAGGGGGATACGAGCAGTACTTC.

This clonotype was detected many times. The gene calls are TRBV9 and TRBJ2-2; either TRBD1 or TRBD2 may fit D (5 bases each). Trimming shortened V by 3 bases and J by 1 base, and 16 bases separated the two germline ends. The CDR3 is 17 residues long. Germline V gene data show CDR1 as SGDLS and CDR2 as YYNGEE. CDR3 coding DNA: TGTGCCAGCAGCGCAGCGGCCCGACAGCTGAACACCGGGGAGCTGTTTTTT. Translated, it gives CASSAAARQLNTGELFF.

This clonotype has ten or more counts. V gene TRBV9 combines with J gene TRBJ2-5; TRBD2 matches 7 bases. The trim removed 4 bases at V and 2 bases at J, leaving 5 bases unmatched. This CDR3 is built from 14 residues. CDR1 SGDLS and CDR2 YYNGEE come from the germline V gene. The CDR3 protein is CASSYAGAQETQYF. The CDR3 DNA follows: TGTGCCAGCAGCTACGCGGGAGCTCAAGAGACCCAGTACTTC.

This clonotype was counted ten times or more. The J gene is TRBJ2-1, the V gene TRBV20-1; D not resolved. Trimming shortened V by 2 bases and J by 0 bases, and 8 bases separated the two germline ends. This CDR3 contains 14 residues. Germline loops: CDR1 DFQATT, CDR2 SNEGSKA (reference sequence). CDR3 residues: CSARKSSSYNEQFF. CDR3 nucleotide sequence: TGCAGTGCTAGAAAGTCGAGCTCCTACAATGAGCAGTTCTTC.

This clonotype was detected many times. The chain has TRBV28 and TRBJ2-1; D remains unclear. The CDR3 has 12 residues. CDR1 and CDR2 (germline): MDHEN, SYDVKM. Trimming cost V 2 bases and J 9 bases, with 8 bases left between them. The CDR3 loop is CASSLRTIEQFF. In nucleotides, the CDR3 is TGTGCCAGCAGTTTAAGGACGATTGAGCAGTTCTTC.

This clonotype showed up many times. This chain joins TRBV4-3 and TRBJ1-4; a weak D match, TRBD1 (6 bases). The V end lost 1 base, the J end lost 4 bases, and 13 bases lay between the germline ends. This CDR3 has 16 residues. The germline V gene encodes CDR1 LGHNA and CDR2 YSLEER. CDR3 amino acids: CASSQAPQGNNEKLFF. The DNA of the CDR3 is TGCGCCAGCAGCCAAGCCCCCCAGGGGAATAATGAAAAACTGTTTTTT.

This clonotype was recorded at least ten times. This sequence joins TRBV6-5 and TRBJ2-1; no firm D call. Germline-derived CDR1 and CDR2 are MNHEY and SVGAGI. V was clipped by 5 bases and J by 2 bases, with 13 bases between them. This CDR3 contains 15 residues. The DNA for the CDR3 is TGTGCCAGCAGTCTACTCGACTTCGCCTACAATGAGCAGTTCTTC. It translates to CASSLLDFAYNEQFF.

This clonotype was seen at least ten times. The chain couples TRBV21-1 to TRBJ2-5; the table's D call, TRBD2, has no DNA check behind it. TRBV21-1 is flagged as a pseudogene. CDR3 size: 14 residues. The DNA for the CDR3 is TGTGCCCGCGGACTAGCGGGGACGCAAGAGACCCAGTACTTC. This codes for CARGLAGTQETQYF.

This clonotype was seen repeatedly, ten times or more. V is TRBV21-1 and J is TRBJ1-2. TRBV21-1 is labeled a pseudogene. The CDR3 is 14 amino acids. Here the CDR3 DNA reads TGTGCCAGCACTAGACTTTGGGATGCGTATGGCTACACCTTC. Amino acid sequence: CASTRLWDAYGYTF.

This clonotype was observed many times. The chain has TRBV7-2 and TRBJ2-1; D may correspond to TRBD1 or TRBD2 (6 bases each). Deletions cut 3 bases from V and 5 bases from J, with 11 bases between. The length of the CDR3 is 14 residues. The germline CDR1 and CDR2 sequences are SGHTA and FQGNSA. The CDR3 reads CASSLRGAHNEQFF. DNA for the CDR3: TGTGCCAGCAGCTTGAGGGGGGCTCACAATGAGCAGTTCTTC.

Ten or more counts support this clonotype. The chain joins TRBV29-1 to TRBJ2-7, with 9 bases identical to TRBD1. The germline V gene has CDR1 SQVTM and CDR2 ANQGSEA. CDR3 length: 12 residues. V lost 4 bases and J lost 5; bases outside the gene matches: 3. The CDR3 sequence: CSVGDRVDEQYF. CDR3 sequence (DNA): TGCAGCGTTGGGGACAGGGTTGACGAGCAGTACTTC.

V and J are TRBV5-6 and TRBJ2-1; tentatively, D is TRBD2 (5 bases). The CDR3 runs to 14 residues. V lost 4 bases to trimming and J lost 5 bases, with 13 bases between them. Germline loops: CDR1 SGHDT, CDR2 YYEEEE. CDR3 DNA sequence: TGTGCCAGCAGCACCATAGGACTCAACAATGAGCAGTTCTTC. The encoded protein is CASSTIGLNNEQFF. Variable domain in full (rest from reference TRBV5-6 and TRBJ2-1): DAGVTQSPTHLIKTRGQQVTLRCSPKSGHDTVSWYQQALGQGPQFIFQYYEEEERQRGNFPDRFSGHQFPNYSSELNVNALLLGDSALYLCASSTIGLNNEQFFGPGTRLTVL.

This clonotype was detected ten times or more. The V call is TRBV5-6, the J call TRBJ2-6, with 7 bases aligning to TRBD2. The CDR3 length is 17 residues. The J segment lost 4 bases and the V segment lost 0 bases, leaving 7 bases of the junction unmatched. Per the germline V gene, CDR1 is SGHDT and CDR2 is YYEEEE. CDR3 DNA: TGTGCCAGCAGCTTGGGGGGGGGAGCACTGGGGGCCAACGTCCTGACTTTC. Translating gives CASSLGGGALGANVLTF.

The sample holds many counts of this clonotype. The chain employs TRBV12-3 or TRBV12-4 and TRBJ1-3; tentative D call: TRBD1 (6 bases). The CDR3 sequence is 14 residues long. V was trimmed by 6 bases and J by 1 base, leaving 10 bases between them. CDR3: CASSYRVSGNTIYF. The CDR3 nucleotides read TGTGCCAGCAGCTACAGGGTTTCTGGAAACACCATATATTTT.

Many counts were recorded for this clonotype. The chain combines TRBV2 with TRBJ2-1; TRBD2 agrees at 11 bases. The germline V gene has CDR1 SNHLY and CDR2 FYNNEI. The CDR3 loop spans 15 amino acids. The trim removed 4 bases at V and 5 bases at J, leaving 4 bases unmatched. The CDR3 DNA is TGTGCCAGCAGTGTCCCGGGACTAGCGGACAATGAGCAGTTCTTC. It specifies CASSVPGLADNEQFF.

This clonotype was counted ten times or more. The V and J genes are TRBV29-1 and TRBJ2-7; D not certain. V lost 7 bases to trimming and J lost 4 bases, with 14 bases between them. Germline lookup yields CDR1 SQVTM and CDR2 ANQGSEA. CDR3 length: 12 amino acids. For the CDR3, the DNA is TGCAGCGGAGTGTGGGGAATTTACGAGCAGTACTTC. Translated: CSGVWGIYEQYF.

Ten or more counts support this clonotype. J is TRBJ1-1 and V is TRBV29-1, with D possibly TRBD1 on 6 matching bases. Trimming stripped 3 bases from V and 6 bases from J, with 17 bases between. Per germline, CDR1 SQVTM and CDR2 ANQGSEA. This CDR3 contains 14 residues. CDR3 nucleotide sequence: TGCAGCGTTGATGGTCTGACAGGACCCCCTGAAGCTTTCTTT. Amino acids: CSVDGLTGPPEAFF.

This clonotype has at least ten counts. The rearrangement joins TRBV12-3 or TRBV12-4 to TRBJ2-6, with unresolved D. CDR3 length equals 17 residues. The germline V and J ends were trimmed by 6 bases and 0 bases, with 15 bases remaining between them. As DNA, the CDR3 is TGTGCCAGCAGCCGCTGGGCGGCTAGCTCTGGGGCCAACGTCCTGACTTTC. Protein: CASSRWAASSGANVLTF.

This clonotype was counted many times. The chain has TRBV4-2 and TRBJ2-1; 15 bases agree with TRBD2. The V gene's germline CDR1 is LGHNA and CDR2 YNFKEQ. The CDR3 consists of 15 residues. V was clipped by 5 bases and J by 8 bases; unmatched bases: 4. The CDR3 DNA is TGTGCCAGCAGCTCTGGACTAGCGGGGGGGTATGAGCAGTTCTTC. Translated, it gives CASSSGLAGGYEQFF.

This clonotype was observed at least ten times. This chain joins TRBV29-1 and TRBJ1-1; D unclear. Germline V lookup: CDR1 SQVTM, CDR2 ANQGSEA. The CDR3 length is 15 residues. V lost 4 bases and J 0 bases, leaving 15 bases between the germline ends. CDR3 sequence: CSVVGSAELNTEAFF. The CDR3 DNA reads as TGCAGCGTTGTAGGCTCGGCAGAACTGAACACTGAAGCTTTCTTT. The full variable domain, its missing parts supplied by reference TRBV29-1 and TRBJ1-1, is SAVISQKPSRDICQRGTSLTIQCQVDSQVTMMFWYRQQPGQSLTLIATANQGSEATYESGFVIDKFPISRPNLTFSTLTVSNMSPEDSSIYLCSVVGSAELNTEAFFGQGTRLTVV.

The chain employs TRBV4-2 and TRBJ2-1; the D gene is possibly TRBD2 (6 bases). The CDR3 contains 15 residues. The V gene lost 4 bases and the J gene lost 3 bases, with 13 bases spanning the gap. CDR1 LGHNA and CDR2 YNFKEQ come from the germline V gene. This CDR3 reads CASSPELGGYNEQFF. For the CDR3, the DNA is TGTGCCAGCAGCCCCGAGCTGGGGGGCTACAATGAGCAGTTCTTC.

This clonotype was detected many times. This chain joins TRBV20-1 and TRBJ1-4; D is possibly TRBD1 (5 bases). V dropped 3 bases and J dropped 8 bases, with 13 bases sitting between them. In germline, CDR1 is DFQATT, CDR2 SNEGSKA (reference sequence). The CDR3 sequence is 13 residues long. The CDR3 DNA follows: TGCAGTGCTAGTCGGGCAGGGTCCGAAAAACTGTTTTTT. Translation: CSASRAGSEKLFF.

This clonotype was found many times. The chain recombines TRBV5-1 with TRBJ2-7, with TRBD1 matching 8 bases. The CDR3 spans 14 residues. With V trimmed by 3 bases and J by 4 bases, 6 bases remained unmatched. CDR1 and CDR2 (germline): SGHRS, YFSETQ. The CDR3 DNA reads TGCGCCAGCAGCTCCACAGGGGGGAGTTACGAGCAGTACTTC. Its protein is CASSSTGGSYEQYF.

This clonotype appeared many times. V and J are TRBV20-1 and TRBJ1-6, with unresolved D. Trimming took off 3 bases at V and 7 bases at J, with 13 bases between the two ends. The CDR3 has 14 amino acids. Germline values: CDR1 DFQATT, CDR2 SNEGSKA (reference sequence). For the CDR3, the DNA is TGCAGTGCTAGCAGAGGGCAAGAGAATTCACCCCTCCACTTT. Its protein is CSASRGQENSPLHF.

The V gene is TRBV18, the J gene TRBJ1-5; no clear D gene. The CDR3 runs 18 residues. Trimming shortened V by 4 bases and J by 5 bases, and 24 bases separated the two germline ends. Germline loops: CDR1 KGHSH, CDR2 LQKENI. CDR3 amino acids: CASSLLLASGYGYQPQHF. CDR3 nucleotide sequence: TGTGCCAGCTCACTTCTCCTAGCATCCGGATACGGTTATCAGCCCCAGCATTTT. Together with reference TRBV18 and TRBJ1-5, the CDR3 gives the full variable domain: NAGVMQNPRHLVRRRGQEARLRCSPMKGHSHVYWYRQLPEEGLKFMVYLQKENIIDESGMPKERFSAEFPKEGPSILRIQQVVRGDSAAYFCASSLLLASGYGYQPQHFGDGTRLSIL.